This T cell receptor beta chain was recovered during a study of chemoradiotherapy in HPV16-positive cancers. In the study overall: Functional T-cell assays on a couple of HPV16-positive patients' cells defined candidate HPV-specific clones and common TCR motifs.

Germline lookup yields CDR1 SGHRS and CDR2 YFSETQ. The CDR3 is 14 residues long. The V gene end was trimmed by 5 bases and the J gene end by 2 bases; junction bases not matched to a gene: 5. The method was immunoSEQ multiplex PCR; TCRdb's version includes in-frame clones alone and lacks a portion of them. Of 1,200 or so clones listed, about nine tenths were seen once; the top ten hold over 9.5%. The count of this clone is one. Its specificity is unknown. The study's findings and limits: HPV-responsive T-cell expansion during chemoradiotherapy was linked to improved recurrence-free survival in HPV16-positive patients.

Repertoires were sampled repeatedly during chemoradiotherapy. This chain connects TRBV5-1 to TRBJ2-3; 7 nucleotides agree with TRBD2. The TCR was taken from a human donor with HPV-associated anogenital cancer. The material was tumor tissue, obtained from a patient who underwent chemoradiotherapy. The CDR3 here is CASRAGTTTDTQYF. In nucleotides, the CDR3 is TGCGCCAGCAGAGCCGGGACTACCACAGATACGCAGTATTTT.